The clone carrying this T cell receptor beta chain appeared a single time. Genomic DNA (from each subset) was split evenly across several immunoSEQ plates. Some clones are missing from TCRdb's copy, which holds only in-frame ones; the method was immunoSEQ multiplex PCR. The sample carries 2 million to 2.5 million clones, 92% recorded once. The entry originates in a study of shared clonotypes between healthy human individuals. A split of CD4+ cells into CD45RA+ naive and CD45RA-negative memory subsets was performed. This CDR3 spans 13 amino acids. Trimming took 2 bases from V and 9 from J, leaving 13 bases between them. Germline values: CDR1 MDHEN, CDR2 SYDVKM.

This clonotype was sampled from a man younger than 30 in good health. Some clones in this sample may be carry-over from other donors' samples. The chain uses TRBV28 and TRBJ1-2; a weak D match, TRBD1 (5 bases). Sequencing input: naive CD4+ T cells from PBMCs. Regarding subset: CD45RA+ positively selected. The DNA of the CDR3 is TGTGCCAGCAGTTTACTTGCTAAGGGGAGCTACACCTTC. Encoded protein: CASSLLAKGSYTF.